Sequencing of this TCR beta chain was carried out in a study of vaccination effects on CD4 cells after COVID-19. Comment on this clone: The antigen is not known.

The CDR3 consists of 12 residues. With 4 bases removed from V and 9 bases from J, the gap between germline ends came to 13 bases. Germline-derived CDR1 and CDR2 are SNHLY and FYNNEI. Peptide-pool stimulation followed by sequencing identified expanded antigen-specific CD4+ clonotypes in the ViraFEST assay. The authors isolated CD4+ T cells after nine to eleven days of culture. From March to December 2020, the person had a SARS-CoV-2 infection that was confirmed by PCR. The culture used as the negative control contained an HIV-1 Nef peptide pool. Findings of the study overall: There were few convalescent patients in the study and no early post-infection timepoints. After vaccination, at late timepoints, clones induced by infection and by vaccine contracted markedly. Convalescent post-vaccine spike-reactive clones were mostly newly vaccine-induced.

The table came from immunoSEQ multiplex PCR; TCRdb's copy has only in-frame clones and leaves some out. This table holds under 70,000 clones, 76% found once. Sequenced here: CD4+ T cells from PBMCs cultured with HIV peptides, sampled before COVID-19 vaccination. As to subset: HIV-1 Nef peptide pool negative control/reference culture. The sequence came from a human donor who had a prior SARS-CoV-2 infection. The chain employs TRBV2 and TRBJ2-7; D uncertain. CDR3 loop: CASSAPPSTQYF. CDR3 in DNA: TGTGCCAGCAGTGCTCCCCCTAGTACGCAGTACTTC.